The sequence of this T cell receptor (beta chain) was determined in a study of T cell changes during pregnancy in multiple sclerosis. The table came from immunoSEQ multiplex PCR; TCRdb's copy has only in-frame clones and leaves some out. Among 60,000 to 90,000 clones, roughly nine tenths were seen once, and the ten largest hold about 1.5%. J lost 5 bases, V lost 4 bases, and 4 bases had no gene match. The CDR3 extends over 14 amino acids. The germline V gene encodes CDR1 SEHNR and CDR2 FQNEAQ (reference sequence). The table lists this clone with a count of one. This rearrangement joins TRBV7-9 to TRBJ2-7; 11 bases line up with TRBD1. The sequence was collected from a female donor in good health, enrolled as a control in a pregnancy study. The sequencing here drew on peripheral blood, taken in the first trimester of pregnancy. CDR3 region: CASSSRTGGDEQYF. The DNA for the CDR3 is TGTGCCAGCAGCTCTAGGACAGGGGGCGACGAGCAGTACTTC.